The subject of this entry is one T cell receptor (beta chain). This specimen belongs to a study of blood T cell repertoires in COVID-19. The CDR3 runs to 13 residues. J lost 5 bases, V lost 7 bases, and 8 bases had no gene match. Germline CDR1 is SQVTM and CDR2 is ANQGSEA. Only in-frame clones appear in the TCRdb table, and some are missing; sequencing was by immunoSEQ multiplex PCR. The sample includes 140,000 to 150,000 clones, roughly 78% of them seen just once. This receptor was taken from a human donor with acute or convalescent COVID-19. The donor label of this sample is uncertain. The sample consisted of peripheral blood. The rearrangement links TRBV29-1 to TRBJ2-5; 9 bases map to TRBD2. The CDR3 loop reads CSAGTSRTETQYF. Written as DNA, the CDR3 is TGCAGCGCCGGGACTAGCCGGACGGAGACCCAGTACTTC. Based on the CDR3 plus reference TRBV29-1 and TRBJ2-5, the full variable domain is SAVISQKPSRDICQRGTSLTIQCQVDSQVTMMFWYRQQPGQSLTLIATANQGSEATYESGFVIDKFPISRPNLTFSTLTVSNMSPEDSSIYLCSAGTSRTETQYFGPGTRLLVL.